This T cell receptor beta chain is drawn from a study of immune evolution from preneoplasia to lung adenocarcinoma (dated by TCRdb to the early 2020s). Concerning the study at large: HLA loss of heterozygosity was observed in about 7%, 15% and 30% of AIS, MIA and ADC lesions, respectively, and was not observed in any AAH lesions. The study combined immune gene expression, TCR sequencing and multiplex immunofluorescence to profile immune contexture across lung adenocarcinoma precursors and invasive adenocarcinoma. The immune data were integrated with whole exome sequencing and methylation data obtained from the same cohort of nodules. According to the study, 95 to 120 samples went through TCR sequencing. Sample size was based on specimen availability rather than a prior power calculation. Resected precursor lesions (AAH, AIS, MIA) and invasive adenocarcinomas were each compared against paired morphologically normal lung tissue. TCR sequencing data came from 51 patients. In total, the cohort included 45 to 65 patients with pulmonary nodules, all of whom underwent surgical resection. Class I HLA alleles were inferred from exome data with POLYSOLVER, and allele-specific HLA loss was detected with LOHHLA.

Results and caveats for the whole study, not just this receptor: KRAS-mutant nodules showed the highest T cell clonality compared with EGFR-mutant or double wild-type lesions. Because all patients came from Japan and China, whether the findings apply to Western populations was uncertain. The findings were based on association rather than direct causation, and larger cohorts with long-term follow-up and longitudinal biopsies were deemed needed. Clonality was highest in normal lung, while later-stage lesions appeared to have lower clonality but higher T cell density and diversity. The highest top T cell clone frequencies were observed in normal lung, and a progressive decrease in top T cell clone frequencies appeared to occur from AAH through AIS, MIA and invasive adenocarcinoma.

Between the mid-2010s and the late 2010s, the patients underwent resection in either Japan or China. Histologic diagnosis of each case was confirmed independently by two lung cancer pathologists on H&E slides. Premalignant or tumor cells were enriched for nucleic acid extraction by macro-dissection performed after pathologic assessment. FFPE tissue was used for DNA isolation with the AllPrep DNA/RNA FFPE Kit. The immunoSEQ hsTCRbeta Kit was used to sequence TCR beta CDR3 regions from DNA. Concerning the study's data processing: The ImmunoSEQ Analyzer was used to analyse the TCR sequencing data. T cell clonality was defined as 1 minus Pielou's evenness computed on productive rearrangements. T cell diversity was measured with the inverse Simpson index on productive templates. T cell density was expressed as TCR beta template counts normalized to usable DNA, with usable DNA estimated by amplifying and sequencing housekeeping genes. Two-sided Kruskal-Wallis tests were used to compare TCR metrics across histologic stages. Held by TCRdb, this immuneACCESS table contains in-frame sequences only and omits some clones. Under half of the omission traces to an unresolved V gene where checked; the cause of the rest is unknown. V and J calls plus clone size are reproduced from that table; the DNA served to infer D and trimming. This sample holds under 45,000 clones; under 80% were observed only once. Approximately 4.7% of the sample is held by the ten biggest clonotypes.

Trimming removed 1 base from V and 5 bases from J; the gene matches leave 3 bases unexplained. The germline V gene (reference sequence) yields WNHNN for CDR1 and SYGVQD for CDR2. The CDR3 covers 15 residues, taking in both the cysteine and the phenylalanine. The kept DNA is CDR3 alone, 45 bases in frame from the first base. As to this clone: Its antigen specificity is not known. No qualities accompany the bases; no much larger clone lies one base away.

The source of this sequence is a person in their sixties or seventies with lung adenocarcinoma. The sequenced sample consisted of FFPE invasive lung adenocarcinoma tissue. The sample's cell subset or site label, decoded: frankly invasive lung adenocarcinoma (ADC). The sequence joins TRBV10-1 to TRBJ1-1; 11 middle bases align to TRBD1. The CDR3 reads CASSEWTGGRTEAFF. The nucleotide sequence is TGCGCCAGCAGTGAGTGGACAGGGGGCAGGACTGAAGCTTTCTTT.